The rows below give T cell receptor beta chains drawn from one sample of a study of regulatory T cells in long-lasting Graves disease. TCRdb re-derived calls from the multiplex PCR reads in MiXCR, one entry per CDR3 protein. The table lists about 620,000 distinct CDR3 sequences, 15% to 20% of them singletons. This same sample was also taken into another study, of T cells in Graves' hyperthyroidism and ophthalmopathy.

The sample here was peripheral blood mononuclear cells (PBMCs), taken at new diagnosis, from a patient treated with antithyroid drugs. The receptors stem from a woman under 40 with Graves disease. Each CDR3 is given with its conserved first and last residue. Rows may omit the clone size; those that give it use once, few, many or a size class.

V: TRBV28
size: -
CDR3: CASSLNTDAQYF

V: TRBV7-3
size: once
CDR3: CASSREGTSGVSYNEQFF

V: TRBV3-1
size: many
CDR3: CASSQSDREAFF

V: TRBV20-1
size: few
CDR3: CSADPTTVAVGTGHYGYTF

V: TRBV2
size: many
CDR3: CASLAPGGPTDTQYF

V: TRBV12-3/TRBV12-4
size: many
CDR3: CASSLRLRYGYTF

V: TRBV7-8
size: -
CDR3: CASSLGGQGRYEQYF

V: TRBV7-9
size: -
CDR3: CASSRSPGFSYNEQFF

V: TRBV27
size: many
CDR3: CASSSGRLAGNNEQFF

V: TRBV18
size: -
CDR3: CASSPTTSDNSPLHF

V: TRBV2
size: many
CDR3: CASSLQGIETQYF

V: TRBV28
size: many
CDR3: CASRAPPGYEQYF

V: TRBV30
size: -
CDR3: CAWSRQGGDIQYF

V: TRBV7-8
size: few
CDR3: CASSASLAGGQETQYF

V: TRBV24-1
size: -
CDR3: CATSDTGTGGVKTQYF

V: TRBV29-1
size: few
CDR3: CSVDGVEGAFF

V: TRBV18
size: -
CDR3: CASSLRQNDYGYTF

V: TRBV7-9
size: many
CDR3: CASSSPTSGVHNEQFF

V: TRBV18
size: -
CDR3: CASSDPSGRSSYNEQFF

V: TRBV4-2
size: -
CDR3: CASSLDSGQLNTEAFF

V: TRBV20-1
size: many
CDR3: CSALGAAADTQYF

V: TRBV11-2
size: many
CDR3: CASSQNPRTGGYEQYF

V: TRBV12-3/TRBV12-4
size: many
CDR3: CASSLAVARGFYGYTF

V: TRBV30
size: -
CDR3: CAWSTTGTSGSDEQFF

V: TRBV2
size: many
CDR3: CASRNHELNTGELFF

V: TRBV7-9
size: few
CDR3: CASTERTRSYEQYF

V: TRBV20-1
size: many
CDR3: CSASYLAIYNEQFF

V: TRBV20-1
size: few
CDR3: CSARREKLFF

V: TRBV2
size: many
CDR3: CASSEDGSPNTEAFF

V: TRBV6-1
size: few
CDR3: CASLKRPSSYNEQFF

V: TRBV2
size: many
CDR3: CASRGLAGVEQFF

V: TRBV6-1
size: -
CDR3: CASSRTTWWTF

V: TRBV6-1
size: few
CDR3: CASSGTRKEKLFF

V: TRBV6-1
size: few
CDR3: CASSENDIQYF

V: TRBV28
size: -
CDR3: CASSRGTVTYEQYF

V: TRBV6-2/TRBV6-3
size: few
CDR3: CASSYSRGGSSGTDTQYF

V: TRBV3-1
size: few
CDR3: CASRSTGSSLHF

V: TRBV20-1
size: -
CDR3: CSARDSQEISYEQYF

V: TRBV5-6
size: few
CDR3: CPRDEWGAWGNQPQHF

V: TRBV6-4
size: -
CDR3: CASSDRTGSEQYF

V: TRBV9
size: -
CDR3: CASSVGTALGTQYF

V: TRBV12-3/TRBV12-4
size: many
CDR3: CASSGSRTSGITGELFF

V: TRBV7-9
size: many
CDR3: CASSLRPQMTNEQFF

V: TRBV6-1
size: -
CDR3: CASSEGVASGVGGNIQYF

V: TRBV11-1
size: many
CDR3: CASSLGTTTYEQFF

V: TRBV5-1
size: many
CDR3: CASRLWGTNTGELFF

V: TRBV7-6
size: many
CDR3: CASSAVLASEQFF

V: TRBV24-1
size: -
CDR3: CATSDWDRGRNEQFF

V: TRBV28
size: many
CDR3: CASSFAGSKNIQYF

V: TRBV6-2/TRBV6-3
size: many
CDR3: CASTGVFEDTEAFF

V: TRBV7-6
size: many
CDR3: CASSLVGATNTYNEQFF

V: TRBV6-9
size: many
CDR3: CASSYVRDRVGEQYF

V: TRBV5-1
size: many
CDR3: CASSVDTNTEAFF